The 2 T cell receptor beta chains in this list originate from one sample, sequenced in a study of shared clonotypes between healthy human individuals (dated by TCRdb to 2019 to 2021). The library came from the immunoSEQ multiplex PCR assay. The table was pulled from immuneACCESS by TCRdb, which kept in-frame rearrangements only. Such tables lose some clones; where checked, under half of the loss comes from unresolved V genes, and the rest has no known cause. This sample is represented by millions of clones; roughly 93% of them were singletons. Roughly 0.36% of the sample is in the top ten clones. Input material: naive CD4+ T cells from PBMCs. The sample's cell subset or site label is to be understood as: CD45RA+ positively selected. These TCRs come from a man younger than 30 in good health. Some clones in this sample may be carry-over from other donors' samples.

The chain's CDR3 is CASSSSSSGANVLTF. Written as DNA, the CDR3 is TGTGCCAGTTCATCGTCGTCCTCTGGGGCCAACGTCCTGACTTTC. The rearrangement joins TRBV6-5 to TRBJ2-6, with no clear D. Germline assignment: CDR1 MNHEY and CDR2 SVGAGI. The CDR3 length is 15 residues. V was cut by 9 bases and J by 0 bases, with 12 bases left in between.

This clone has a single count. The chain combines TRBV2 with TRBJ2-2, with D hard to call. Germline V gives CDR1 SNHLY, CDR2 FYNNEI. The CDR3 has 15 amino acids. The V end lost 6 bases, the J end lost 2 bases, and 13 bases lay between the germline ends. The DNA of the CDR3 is TGTGCCAGCAGGCTCGGGCCCCCAAACACCGGGGAGCTGTTTTTT. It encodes CASRLGPPNTGELFF.